The 21 T cell receptor beta chains below come from one sample, sequenced in a study of blood T cell repertoires in COVID-19. Some clones are missing from TCRdb's copy, which holds only in-frame ones; the method was immunoSEQ multiplex PCR. The sample consists of about 130,000 clones, roughly 72% of them appearing once. Sequencing used peripheral blood. These receptors were obtained from a man in his 60s with acute or convalescent COVID-19.

This chain joins TRBV15 and TRBJ1-4; tentatively, D is TRBD1 (5 bases). CDR1 and CDR2 (germline): LNHNV, YYDKDF (reference sequence). The V and J ends lost 5 bases and 7 bases respectively, with 17 bases between them. This CDR3 spans 15 amino acids. DNA for the CDR3: TGTGCCACCAGCTTGGGCGGGGCCGGGGGTGAAAAACTGTTTTTT. Its translation is CATSLGGAGGEKLFF.

This clone was recorded only once. This rearrangement joins TRBV29-1 to TRBJ1-4; TRBD1 is a possible D gene (6 bases). From germline, CDR1 is SQVTM and CDR2 ANQGSEA. V was pared by 2 bases and J by 0 bases, with 13 bases between. This CDR3 is built from 16 residues. Here the CDR3 DNA reads TGCAGCGTTGAAAACGGACAGCGTGCAACTAATGAAAAACTGTTTTTT. It yields the protein CSVENGQRATNEKLFF. The full variable domain, completed using reference TRBV29-1 and TRBJ1-4, is SAVISQKPSRDICQRGTSLTIQCQVDSQVTMMFWYRQQPGQSLTLIATANQGSEATYESGFVIDKFPISRPNLTFSTLTVSNMSPEDSSIYLCSVENGQRATNEKLFFGSGTQLSVL.

This sequence joins TRBV11-3 and TRBJ2-1; D is possibly TRBD2 (5 bases). CDR3 size: 15 residues. The V end lost 5 bases, the J end lost 9 bases, and 20 bases lay between the germline ends. CDR1 is SGHNT and CDR2 is YENEEA in the germline V gene. The CDR3 bases are TGTGCCAGCAGCCCTCCTAGGCCCCGGGGTACTGAGCAGTTCTTC. This codes for CASSPPRPRGTEQFF.

The chain carries TRBV9 and TRBJ2-1; D is possibly TRBD1 (7 bases). V was clipped by 6 bases and J by 8 bases, with 21 bases between them. Germline V gene sequence: CDR1 SGDLS, CDR2 YYNGEE. This CDR3 contains 15 residues. The CDR3 DNA follows: TGTGCCAGCACCTTAGGAGGGGGCCTGGTTGATGAGCAGTTCTTC. Its protein is CASTLGGGLVDEQFF.

In its sample, this clone was seen many times. The rearrangement links TRBV19 to TRBJ2-7; 8 nucleotides line up with TRBD1. The CDR3 length is 15 residues. V was clipped by 4 bases and J by 3 bases; unmatched bases: 8. Germline assignment: CDR1 LNHDA and CDR2 SQIVND (reference sequence). The CDR3 here is CASSSPSGQGYEQYF. The CDR3 nucleotides read TGTGCCAGTAGTAGCCCGTCCGGACAGGGCTACGAGCAGTACTTC. Full variable domain (rest looked up from reference TRBV19 and TRBJ2-7): DGGITQSPKYLFRKEGQNVTLSCEQNLNHDAMYWYRQDPGQGLRLIYYSQIVNDFQKGDIAEGYSVSREKKESFPLTVTSAQKNPTAFYLCASSSPSGQGYEQYFGPGTRLTVT.

The J gene is TRBJ2-1, the V gene TRBV24-1; 9 positions match TRBD2. CDR1 and CDR2 from the germline V gene are KGHDR and SFDVKD. The CDR3 runs to 18 residues. Germline trimming cut 6 bases from V and 2 bases from J; bases unmatched to any gene: 13. The CDR3 region has the DNA TGTGCCACCAGTAGTTTTGCTAGCGGGACGGGGGCCTACAATGAGCAGTTCTTC. Amino acids: CATSSFASGTGAYNEQFF.

This chain connects TRBV6-1 to TRBJ1-2, with D perhaps TRBD1 (5 bases). The CDR3 spans 13 residues. The germline V gene has CDR1 MNHNS and CDR2 SASEGT. V shed 5 bases and J shed 4 bases, with 11 bases lying between them. As DNA, the CDR3 is TGTGCCAGCAGTTCGGGGGTTATCTATGGCTACACCTTC. It codes for CASSSGVIYGYTF.

This clone came up once. V usage is TRBV27 and J usage is TRBJ1-4; no clear D. V lost 6 bases to trimming and J lost 7 bases, with 21 bases between them. This CDR3 is built from 16 residues. Germline lookup yields CDR1 MNHEY and CDR2 SMNVEV (reference sequence). CDR3 sequence (DNA): TGTGCCAGCAGACCCATGAGGGCCCGGGTTGCTGAAAAACTGTTTTTT. This codes for CASRPMRARVAEKLFF.

V usage is TRBV24-1 and J usage is TRBJ2-1; TRBD1 matches at 9 bases. This CDR3 region has 17 residues. V shed 4 bases and J 1 base; nucleotides not matched to a gene: 7. Germline CDR1 KGHDR, CDR2 SFDVKD. CDR3 nucleotides: TGTGCCACCAGTGACCGAACGACAGGGGGGTCCTACAATGAGCAGTTCTTC. This codes for CATSDRTTGGSYNEQFF.

The chain carries TRBV4-1 and TRBJ2-4; TRBD1 matches 8 bases. The J segment lost 7 bases and the V segment lost 0 bases, leaving 5 bases of the junction unmatched. Germline CDR1 is MGHRA and CDR2 is YSYEKL. The CDR3 is made up of 15 amino acids. The CDR3, as DNA: TGCGCCAGCAGCCAAGACGGACAGGGCGGGAACATTCAGTACTTC. As protein: CASSQDGQGGNIQYF.

This clone was observed a single time. The V call is TRBV5-4, the J call TRBJ2-1, with 9 bases aligning to TRBD2. With 2 bases clipped from V and 10 bases from J, the junction kept 4 bases outside the gene matches. Germline CDR1 reads SGHNT; CDR2 reads YYREEE (reference sequence). The CDR3 consists of 13 residues. The CDR3 DNA reads as TGTGCCAGCAGCTTAGCGGGGGGAAACGAGCAGTTCTTC. Protein product: CASSLAGGNEQFF. Looking up the rest from reference TRBV5-4 and TRBJ2-1 gives the full variable domain: ETGVTQSPTHLIKTRGQQVTLRCSSQSGHNTVSWYQQALGQGPQFIFQYYREEENGRGNFPPRFSGLQFPNYSSELNVNALELDDSALYLCASSLAGGNEQFFGPGTRLTVL.

In regard to this clone: The same CDR3 is also encoded by other DNA sequences in this sample. J is TRBJ2-1 and V is TRBV11-3; TRBD1 aligns across 10 bases. V shed 4 bases, J shed 2 bases, and the junction held 2 bases outside the gene matches. From germline, CDR1 is SGHNT and CDR2 YENEEA. The CDR3 has 15 amino acids. CDR3 in DNA: TGTGCCAGCAGCTCGGGGACAGGGGCCTACAATGAGCAGTTCTTC. Translated, it gives CASSSGTGAYNEQFF.

J is TRBJ1-5 and V is TRBV15; 9 bases align to TRBD1. Per germline, CDR1 LNHNV and CDR2 YYDKDF (reference sequence). With 5 bases clipped from V and 3 bases from J, the junction kept 2 bases outside the gene matches. The CDR3 extends over 14 amino acids. CDR3 sequence: CATSGTGYNQPQHF. CDR3 coding DNA: TGTGCCACCAGCGGGACAGGGTACAATCAGCCCCAGCATTTT.

The chain carries TRBV12-3 or TRBV12-4 and TRBJ1-1; perhaps TRBD1 as D (6 bases). V gave up 5 bases and J gave up 1 base, with 8 bases separating them. The CDR3 extends over 13 amino acids. The CDR3 loop is CASSRDTNTEAFF. CDR3 DNA: TGTGCCAGCAGTCGGGACACGAACACTGAAGCTTTCTTT.

The V call is TRBV29-1, the J call TRBJ1-2, with 8 bases matching TRBD1. The V gene end was trimmed by 6 bases and the J gene end by 8 bases; junction bases not matched to a gene: 11. The CDR3 extends over 13 amino acids. Per the germline V gene, CDR1 is SQVTM and CDR2 is ANQGSEA. The CDR3, as DNA: TGCAGCGTACTAAAGACAGGGGAAGGCGGCTACACCTTC. Translation: CSVLKTGEGGYTF.

The chain has TRBV19 and TRBJ2-1; no clear D. Germline loops: CDR1 LNHDA, CDR2 SQIVND (reference sequence). The CDR3 extends over 17 amino acids. Trimming stripped 4 bases from V and 0 bases from J, with 16 bases between. CDR3 in amino acids: CASSSLLKESSYNEQFF. The CDR3 bases are TGTGCCAGTAGTAGTCTTTTAAAGGAGAGCTCCTACAATGAGCAGTTCTTC.

The chain links TRBV2 to TRBJ2-7; D unresolved. In germline, CDR1 is SNHLY, CDR2 FYNNEI. The CDR3 contains 16 residues. V was cut by 4 bases and J by 1 base, with 17 bases left in between. The CDR3 nucleotides read TGTGCCAGCAGTGTTTTCGTCCGGCGGCCTTCCTACGAGCAGTACTTC. This translates into CASSVFVRRPSYEQYF.

The chain employs TRBV7-7 and TRBJ2-1; TRBD2 is a possible D gene (7 bases). This CDR3 has 13 amino acids. V gave up 5 bases and J gave up 14 bases, with 19 bases separating them. Per germline, CDR1 SSHAT and CDR2 FNYEAQ (reference sequence). CDR3 coding DNA: TGTGCCAGCAGCAGGGGGGGGCTCAGGGAAAAGTTCTTC. Its translation is CASSRGGLREKFF.

By proportion, this clone is medium-sized (0.01 to 0.1%). The chain employs TRBV5-6 and TRBJ2-7; 7 bases match TRBD1. V lost 4 bases to trimming and J lost 1 base; unmatched junction nucleotides: 5. The CDR3 is 14 residues long. Germline loops: CDR1 SGHDT, CDR2 YYEEEE. The CDR3 protein is CASSLGQFSYEQYF. CDR3 sequence (DNA): TGTGCCAGCAGCCTGGGACAGTTTTCCTACGAGCAGTACTTC.

This chain links TRBV7-3 with TRBJ2-5, with D tentatively TRBD1 (6 bases). The CDR3 loop spans 14 amino acids. Looked up from germline, CDR1 is SGHTA and CDR2 is FQGTGA. V was clipped by 5 bases and J by 3 bases, with 13 bases between them. DNA for the CDR3: TGTGCCAGCAGCACCACAGGGCCGAAAGAGACCCAGTACTTC. It translates to CASSTTGPKETQYF.

This clone has a handful of counts. The chain joins TRBV24-1 to TRBJ1-2; no firm D call. The germline CDR1 and CDR2 sequences are KGHDR and SFDVKD. V was trimmed by 7 bases and J by 0 bases, leaving 5 bases between them. The CDR3 has 12 residues. CDR3 nucleotide sequence: TGTGCCACCAGCTTAGCTAACTATGGCTACACCTTC. Translation: CATSLANYGYTF.